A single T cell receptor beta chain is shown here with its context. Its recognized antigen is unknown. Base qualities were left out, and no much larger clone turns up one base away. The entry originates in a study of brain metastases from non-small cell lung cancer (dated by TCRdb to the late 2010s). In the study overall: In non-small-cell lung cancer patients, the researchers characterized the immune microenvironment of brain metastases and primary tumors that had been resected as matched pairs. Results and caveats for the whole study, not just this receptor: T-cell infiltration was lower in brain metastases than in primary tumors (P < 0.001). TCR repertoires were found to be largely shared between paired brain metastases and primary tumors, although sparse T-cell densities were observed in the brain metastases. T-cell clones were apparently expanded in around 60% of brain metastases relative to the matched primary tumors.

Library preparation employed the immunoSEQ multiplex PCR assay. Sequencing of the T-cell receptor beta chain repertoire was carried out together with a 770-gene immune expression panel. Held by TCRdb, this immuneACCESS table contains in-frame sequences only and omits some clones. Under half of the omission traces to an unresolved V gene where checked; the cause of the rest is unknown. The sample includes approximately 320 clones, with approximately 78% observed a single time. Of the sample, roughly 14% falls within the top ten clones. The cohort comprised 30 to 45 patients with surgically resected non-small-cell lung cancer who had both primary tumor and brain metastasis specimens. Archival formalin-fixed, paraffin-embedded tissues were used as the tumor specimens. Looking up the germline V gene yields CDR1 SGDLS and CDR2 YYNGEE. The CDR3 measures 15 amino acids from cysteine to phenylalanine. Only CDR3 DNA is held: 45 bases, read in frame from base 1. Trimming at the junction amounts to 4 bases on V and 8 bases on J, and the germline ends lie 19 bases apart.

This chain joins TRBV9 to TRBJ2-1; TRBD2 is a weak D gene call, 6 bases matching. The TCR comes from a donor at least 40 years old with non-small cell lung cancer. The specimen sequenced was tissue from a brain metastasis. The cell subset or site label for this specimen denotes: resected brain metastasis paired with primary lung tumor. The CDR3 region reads CASSHSEGLVDEQFF. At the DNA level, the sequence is TGTGCCAGCAGCCACTCGGAGGGCCTCGTGGATGAGCAGTTCTTC.